Each of the 21 T cell receptor beta chains below was sequenced from the same sample in a study of cytomegalovirus exposure and HLA in healthy donors (dated by TCRdb to 2015 to 2018). Libraries were prepared through the immunoSEQ multiplex PCR assay. The multiplex PCR relied on a mix of 60 forward primers for TCR Vbeta segments and 13 reverse primers for TCR Jbeta segments. In its TCRdb copy, this immuneACCESS table keeps in-frame sequences only and misses some clones. Where compared with another copy, unresolved V genes explain less than half of these, and the others have no known cause. The sample yields around 150,000 clones; approximately 80% were counted once. The leading ten clones occupy around 6.9% of the sample. Source material: PBMCs. These receptors were obtained from a male donor in good health and CMV-seropositive.

The chain carries TRBV10-3 and TRBJ1-2; D might be TRBD1 (6 bases). The V end lost 5 bases, the J end lost 8 bases, and 15 bases lay between the germline ends. Looked up from germline, CDR1 is ENHRY and CDR2 is SYGVKD. The CDR3 runs to 13 residues. The CDR3 DNA follows: TGTGCCATCAGTCAACAGGGCGGCGGGGGCTACACCTTC. This gives the protein CAISQQGGGGYTF.

V gene TRBV7-4 combines with J gene TRBJ2-7, with a tentative D call TRBD2 (6 bases). CDR3 length: 14 residues. The V end lost 1 base, the J end lost 3 bases, and 10 bases lay between the germline ends. Per germline, CDR1 SGHVT and CDR2 SQSDAQ. CDR3 sequence (DNA): TGTGCCAGCAGCTTAGGATGGGAGGTCTACGAGCAGTACTTC. Translated: CASSLGWEVYEQYF.

This clone was counted once. The chain carries TRBV9 and TRBJ2-3, with 11 bases fitting TRBD2. The CDR3 length is 16 residues. V lost 4 bases to trimming and J lost 8 bases; unmatched junction nucleotides: 12. The V gene's germline CDR1 is SGDLS and CDR2 YYNGEE. The CDR3 DNA reads as TGTGCCAGCAGCCCTCCCGGTACTAGCGGGAGTGGTACGCAGTATTTT. It specifies CASSPPGTSGSGTQYF.

The rearrangement joins TRBV6-1 to TRBJ1-5, with a tentative D call TRBD1 (5 bases). From germline, CDR1 is MNHNS and CDR2 SASEGT. V was cut by 5 bases and J by 0 bases, with 11 bases left in between. This CDR3 spans 15 amino acids. CDR3 region: CASSIRGYSNQPQHF. CDR3 DNA sequence: TGTGCCAGCAGTATAAGGGGCTATAGCAATCAGCCCCAGCATTTT.

This chain links TRBV30 with TRBJ2-6; 7 nucleotides align to TRBD1. V dropped 4 bases and J dropped 5; count of bases not matched to a gene: 8. The CDR3 is made up of 15 amino acids. The germline gives CDR1 GTSNPN, CDR2 SVGIG (reference sequence). CDR3 protein: CAWTVGGDWANVLTF. The CDR3 DNA reads as TGTGCCTGGACTGTAGGGGGCGACTGGGCCAACGTCCTGACTTTC.

This chain connects TRBV28 to TRBJ2-2, with 7 bases identical to TRBD2. Germline V gene data show CDR1 as MDHEN and CDR2 as SYDVKM. The ends lost 1 base at V and 6 bases at J; junction bases unmatched: 2. The CDR3 runs 14 residues. In nucleotides, the CDR3 is TGTGCCAGCAGTTTATATAGCGGGTCCGGGGAGCTGTTTTTT. This translates into CASSLYSGSGELFF.

The chain has TRBV6-5 and TRBJ1-2, with 8 bases fitting TRBD1. With V trimmed by 5 bases and J by 8 bases, 4 bases remained unmatched. The CDR3 length is 12 residues. Germline CDR1 reads MNHEY; CDR2 reads SVGAGI. Here the CDR3 reads CASSKDRAGYTF. The CDR3 DNA reads as TGTGCCAGCAGTAAGGACAGGGCGGGCTACACCTTC.

This clone was seen a handful of times. This chain joins TRBV6-4 and TRBJ2-2; TRBD1 might be the D (6 bases). The CDR3 extends over 16 amino acids. V lost 4 bases to trimming and J lost 6 bases, with 18 bases between them. Germline CDR1 MRHNA, CDR2 SNTAGT. The CDR3 DNA follows: TGTGCCAGCAGTGGGACAGACCGGTGGGGTCCCGGGGAGCTGTTTTTT. Protein sequence: CASSGTDRWGPGELFF.

The rearrangement uses TRBV7-3 and TRBJ1-1, with no clear D. The CDR3 is made up of 18 amino acids. V was trimmed by 1 base and J by 1 base, leaving 19 bases between them. The germline V gene encodes CDR1 SGHTA and CDR2 FQGTGA. In nucleotides, the CDR3 is TGTGCCAGCAGCTTAATTCCCCGCGGAGCGGACCCGAACACTGAAGCTTTCTTT. Protein: CASSLIPRGADPNTEAFF.

This chain uses TRBV10-3 with TRBJ2-5, with 8 bases that match TRBD1. The V segment lost 2 bases and the J segment 1 base; nucleotides outside the gene matches: 6. The CDR3 extends over 16 amino acids. Germline assignment: CDR1 ENHRY and CDR2 SYGVKD. CDR3 DNA: TGTGCCATCAGTGAGATCGGACAGGGAGCCCAAGAGACCCAGTACTTC. This sequence encodes CAISEIGQGAQETQYF.

This rearrangement joins TRBV29-1 to TRBJ1-3; 9 positions match TRBD1. The CDR3 totals 15 residues. V dropped 3 bases and J dropped 6; count of bases not matched to a gene: 9. Germline V gene sequence: CDR1 SQVTM, CDR2 ANQGSEA. CDR3: CSVELRDRAPNTIYF. The CDR3 DNA follows: TGCAGCGTTGAGCTTAGGGACAGGGCCCCAAACACCATATATTTT.

The V gene is TRBV5-4, the J gene TRBJ2-3, with TRBD2 identical over 10 bases. V lost 4 bases to trimming and J lost 2 bases; unmatched junction nucleotides: 7. The CDR3 length is 16 residues. The germline CDR1 and CDR2 sequences are SGHNT and YYREEE (reference sequence). This CDR3 is CASSQPGLATTDTQYF. CDR3 DNA: TGTGCCAGCAGCCAGCCGGGACTAGCGACCACAGATACGCAGTATTTT.

The chain links TRBV4-2 to TRBJ1-5; D possibly corresponds to TRBD1 (6 bases). In germline, CDR1 is LGHNA, CDR2 YNFKEQ. V lost 3 bases and J 7 bases, leaving 19 bases between the germline ends. The CDR3 runs 16 residues. In DNA form, the CDR3 reads TGTGCCAGCAGCCACCCCAACCCAAGGGGGGGACAGCCCCAGCATTTT. Its translation is CASSHPNPRGGQPQHF.

The V gene is TRBV19, the J gene TRBJ2-7; weak D call: TRBD1 (6 bases). The CDR3 is 14 amino acids. In germline, CDR1 is LNHDA, CDR2 SQIVND (reference sequence). V shed 3 bases and J shed 2 bases, with 11 bases lying between them. CDR3 region: CASSMTGGPYEQYF. CDR3 DNA sequence: TGTGCCAGTAGTATGACAGGTGGCCCCTACGAGCAGTACTTC.

V usage is TRBV6-1 and J usage is TRBJ2-7, with D hard to call. Trimming shortened V by 1 base and J by 6 bases, and 4 bases separated the two germline ends. CDR1 MNHNS and CDR2 SASEGT come from the germline V gene. The CDR3 covers 11 residues. The CDR3 region is CASSEGGEQYF. CDR3 DNA sequence: TGTGCCAGCAGTGAAGGCGGCGAGCAGTACTTC.

V usage is TRBV15 and J usage is TRBJ1-5, with D maybe TRBD1 (5 bases). Germline CDR1 LNHNV, CDR2 YYDKDF (reference sequence). This CDR3 has 11 amino acids. Trimming left V 8 bases short and J 8 bases short, with 10 bases between. The CDR3 sequence is CATGAEEPQHF. The CDR3 nucleotides are TGTGCCACCGGGGCCGAGGAGCCCCAGCATTTT.

The chain links TRBV29-1 to TRBJ1-5; no clear D gene. CDR3 length equals 14 residues. CDR1 is SQVTM and CDR2 is ANQGSEA in the germline V gene. V lost 1 base to trimming and J lost 6 bases, with 13 bases between them. Written as DNA, the CDR3 is TGCAGCGTTGAAGCCCCCCGGCGGGGTCAGCCCCAGCATTTT. It is translated as CSVEAPRRGQPQHF.

The J gene is TRBJ2-2, the V gene TRBV27; 7 bases agree with TRBD1. The V segment lost 5 bases and the J segment 3 bases; nucleotides outside the gene matches: 6. CDR3 length: 15 amino acids. Per the germline V gene, CDR1 is MNHEY and CDR2 is SMNVEV (reference sequence). The CDR3 DNA follows: TGTGCCAGCAGTCTCCGGGACAGATACACCGGGGAGCTGTTTTTT. It specifies CASSLRDRYTGELFF.

This rearrangement joins TRBV9 to TRBJ1-5, with 8 positions matching TRBD1. Germline CDR1 SGDLS, CDR2 YYNGEE. With 3 bases clipped from V and 5 bases from J, the junction kept 7 bases outside the gene matches. CDR3 size: 15 residues. The CDR3 spells CASSAGTGTHQPQHF. CDR3 coding DNA: TGTGCCAGCAGCGCCGGGACAGGCACTCATCAGCCCCAGCATTTT.

This sequence joins TRBV4-2 and TRBJ2-1; 14 bases fit TRBD2. The germline gives CDR1 LGHNA, CDR2 YNFKEQ. The length of the CDR3 is 18 residues. Trimming cost V 4 bases and J 3 bases; bases outside gene matches: 8. CDR3 loop: CASSRPTGTSGGYNEQFF. DNA for the CDR3: TGTGCCAGCAGCCGGCCTACCGGGACTAGCGGGGGCTACAATGAGCAGTTCTTC.

For this clone: A read error may produce the germline difference seen at one junction end. The chain couples TRBV7-9 to TRBJ1-1; 7 nucleotides agree with TRBD1. CDR1 and CDR2 (germline): SEHNR, FQNEAQ (reference sequence). The CDR3 runs to 17 residues. CDR3 coding DNA: TGTTCCAGCAGCTTAGCAGACAGGGTCTGGATGAACACTGAAGCTTTCTTT. Its protein is CSSSLADRVWMNTEAFF.